This T cell receptor (beta chain) was captured by sequencing in a study of T cells in localized non-small cell lung cancer. Points from the study as a whole: Median detection of top 100 tumor clones in adjacent lung was 57 clones.

The assay was immunoSEQ multiplex PCR, and TCRdb's table has in-frame clones only and misses some. The data contain around 2,000 clones, around 20% of them singletons. There are a few counts of this clone. Its antigen is still unknown. Samples of adjacent lung (free of atypia) were collected at least 2 cm from the tumor margin. The clonotype comes from a man aged 40 to 70 with stage I squamous cell lung carcinoma. The source material was normal lung tissue next to the tumor, sampled before any cancer treatment.

CDR3 sequence reads: CASSLYQETQYF. CDR3 DNA: TGTGCCAGCTCACTTTATCAAGAGACCCAGTACTTC. The chain combines TRBV18 with TRBJ2-5, with D uncertain. Looked up from germline, CDR1 is KGHSH and CDR2 is LQKENI. Between the trimmed V and J ends, which lost 4 bases and 2 bases, there was a span of 5 bases. The CDR3 totals 12 residues.